This TCR beta chain was retrieved from a study of identical twins. Study-wide findings and caveats: Excess low generation probability was seen in twin-shared out-of-frame alpha sequences. The conclusions drew on cross-sectional statistical analysis instead of tracking the same donors. With abundant cord blood beta clonotypes, insertions were fewer; memory repertoires showed no such pattern.

A universal primer site arose from template switching, and cDNA bore unique molecular identifiers. A single record per CDR3 protein comes from TCRdb applying MiXCR to the 5' RACE reads. The sample carries 350,000 to 400,000 distinct CDR3 sequences, approximately 10% recorded once. About this clonotype: The antigen is undetermined. Compared with germline, one end of the junction differs, possibly owing to a read error.

Germline CDR1 is SGHDT and CDR2 is YYEEEE. This CDR3 is 14 amino acids long. This clonotype originated in a woman aged 45-60 years in good health. Input material: naive T cells sorted from blood. V gene TRBV5-6 combines with J gene TRBJ1-1; D gene uncertain. In DNA form, the CDR3 reads TGTGCCAGCAGCTTCGGGGTTGGCAGCACTGTAGCTTTCTTT. This gives the protein CASSFGVGSTVAFF.